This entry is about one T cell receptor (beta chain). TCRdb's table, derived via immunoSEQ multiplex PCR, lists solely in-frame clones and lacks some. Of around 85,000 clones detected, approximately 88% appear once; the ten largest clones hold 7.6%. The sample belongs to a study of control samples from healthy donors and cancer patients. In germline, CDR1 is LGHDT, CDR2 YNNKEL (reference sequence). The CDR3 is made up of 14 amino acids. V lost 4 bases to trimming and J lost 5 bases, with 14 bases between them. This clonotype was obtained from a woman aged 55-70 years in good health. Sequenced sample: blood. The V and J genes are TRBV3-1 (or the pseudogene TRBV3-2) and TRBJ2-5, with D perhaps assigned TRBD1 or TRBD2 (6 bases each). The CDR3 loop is CASSLRDGGETQYF. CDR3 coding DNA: TGTGCCAGCAGCCTCCGGGACGGGGGCGAGACCCAGTACTTC.